Listed below are T cell receptor beta chains from one sample, sequenced in a study of cytotoxic CD8 clonotypes in ibrutinib-treated CLL. Assay: immunoSEQ multiplex PCR; the TCRdb copy retains only in-frame clones and omits some. Counted here are more than 110,000 clones, approximately 80% occurring once; the ten biggest clones make up about 7.4%. Sequenced here: PBMCs, sampled after 36 months of ibrutinib treatment. The origin of the receptors is a human donor with chronic lymphocytic leukemia. The CDR3 runs from the conserved cysteine through the conserved F or W. D genes are given only for firm matches. Only some rows state a clone size, as once, few, many or a class for expanded clones.

abundance	d_gene	j_gene	v_gene	CDR3aa	CDR3nt
.	.	TRBJ1-1	TRBV4-1	CASSQVPRRNTEAFF	TGCGCCAGCAGCCAAGTGCCCCGAAGGAACACTGAAGCTTTCTTT
.	.	TRBJ1-5	TRBV10-3	CAISDGTGMYQPQHF	TGTGCCATCAGTGACGGTACAGGGATGTATCAGCCCCAGCATTTT
many	.	TRBJ2-3	TRBV5-6	CASSSREVPHTQYF	TGTGCCAGCAGCTCGAGGGAGGTCCCACATACGCAGTATTTT
.	TRBD2	TRBJ2-1	TRBV29-1	CSVEGLGKDNEQFF	TGCAGCGTTGAGGGACTAGGGAAGGACAATGAGCAGTTCTTC
few	TRBD1	TRBJ1-4	TRBV2	CASRTGTVNEKLFF	TGTGCCAGCAGGACCGGGACAGTGAATGAAAAACTGTTTTTT
.	.	TRBJ1-2	TRBV6-6	CVMSGQLNYGYTF	TGTGTAATGTCGGGACAACTAAACTATGGCTACACCTTC
.	.	TRBJ2-7	TRBV6-5	CASTKGVGTPYEQYF	TGTGCCAGCACAAAGGGGGTAGGGACCCCCTACGAGCAGTACTTC
.	.	TRBJ2-3	TRBV5-1	CASSFGGSLVDTQYF	TGCGCCAGCAGCTTTGGAGGGTCGTTAGTAGATACGCAGTATTTT
.	.	TRBJ1-1	TRBV18	CASSLYTIEAFF	TGTGCCAGCTCACTCTACACCATTGAAGCTTTCTTT
.	TRBD1	TRBJ1-2	TRBV7-2	CASRPGQGYGYTF	TGTGCCAGCAGACCGGGACAGGGGTATGGCTACACCTTC
.	.	TRBJ2-3	TRBV7-6	CASSLNQLDTQYF	TGTGCCAGCAGCTTGAATCAGTTGGATACGCAGTATTTT
.	TRBD1	TRBJ1-1	TRBV6-5	CASSTGTVTEAFF	TGTGCCAGCAGTACCGGGACAGTTACTGAAGCTTTCTTT
.	.	TRBJ1-1	TRBV28	CASSFGIWGNTEAFF	TGTGCCAGCAGTTTTGGTATTTGGGGGAACACTGAAGCTTTCTTT
.	.	TRBJ2-3	TRBV5-6	CASSWRGPQDTQYF	TGTGCCAGCAGCTGGCGGGGGCCCCAGGATACGCAGTATTTT
.	.	TRBJ1-4	TRBV2	CASRIGTNEKLFF	TGTGCCAGCCGGATAGGAACTAATGAAAAACTGTTTTTT
.	TRBD1	TRBJ1-1	TRBV4-1	CASSPGQANTEAFF	TGCGCCAGCAGTCCGGGACAGGCGAACACTGAAGCTTTCTTT
once	.	TRBJ2-6	TRBV6-5	CASSSLGVGANVLTF	TGTGCCAGCAGTTCCCTCGGGGTGGGGGCCAACGTCCTGACTTTC
once	.	TRBJ1-1	TRBV6-5	CASRDMGAMNTEAFF	TGTGCCAGCAGAGACATGGGGGCAATGAACACTGAAGCTTTCTTT
.	.	TRBJ2-7	TRBV5-1	CASREGDEQYF	TGCGCCAGCCGCGAGGGGGACGAGCAGTACTTC
.	.	TRBJ2-3	TRBV10-2	CASRRVFGTDTQYF	TGCGCCAGCAGGCGAGTTTTCGGCACAGATACGCAGTATTTT
.	.	TRBJ1-1	TRBV29-1	CSVVGGNQNTEAFF	TGCAGCGTTGTTGGCGGGAACCAGAACACTGAAGCTTTCTTT
few	.	TRBJ2-7	TRBV7-8	CASSLIYEQYF	TGTGCCAGCAGCTTGATCTACGAGCAGTACTTC
few	.	TRBJ2-7	TRBV2	CASSGFYEQYF	TGTGCCAGCAGTGGGTTTTACGAGCAGTACTTC
.	.	TRBJ1-2	TRBV15	CATSRVVGTRPDGYTF	TGTGCCACCAGCAGAGTTGTTGGGACACGCCCCGATGGCTACACCTTC
.	TRBD1	TRBJ2-1	TRBV7-9	CASSLGQMTNEQFF	TGTGCCAGCAGCTTGGGACAGATGACCAATGAGCAGTTCTTC